A single sample gave rise to the 19 T cell receptor beta chains below, sequenced in a study of blood T cells in healthy people across ages. Through a sample-barcoded 5' primer and a J-beta primer mix, a second PCR was run for about 7 to 12 cycles. TCRdb reprocessed the 5' RACE reads with MiXCR, giving one entry per CDR3 protein. The sample has around 750,000 distinct CDR3 sequences, 53% seen once. The sequenced sample was blood. The receptors originated from an elderly man in good health.

This rearrangement joins TRBV11-2 to TRBJ2-1, with D tentatively TRBD2 (5 bases). Germline V gene data show CDR1 as SGHAT and CDR2 as FQNNGV. CDR3 size: 17 residues. The germline V and J ends were trimmed by 3 bases and 6 bases, with 21 bases remaining between them. CDR3 amino acids: CASSLRVKASMGNEQFF. The CDR3 nucleotides are TGTGCCAGCAGCTTGAGGGTGAAAGCGTCGATGGGCAATGAGCAGTTCTTC.

CDR3 coding DNA: TGTGCCAGCAGCCCCCCCGCTGGACAGGGGAGGCACAATGAGCAGTTCTTC. This codes for CASSPPAGQGRHNEQFF. The chain recombines TRBV7-9 with TRBJ2-1; 9 positions agree with TRBD1. In germline, CDR1 is SEHNR, CDR2 FQNEAQ (reference sequence). J was trimmed by 5 bases and V by 5 bases; bases with no gene match: 13. The CDR3 totals 17 residues. The entire variable domain, with the rest obtained from reference TRBV7-9 and TRBJ2-1, is as follows: DTGVSQNPRHKITKRGQNVTFRCDPISEHNRLYWYRQTLGQGPEFLTYFQNEAQLEKSRLLSDRFSAERPKGSFSTLEIQRTEQGDSAMYLCASSPPAGQGRHNEQFFGPGTRLTVL.

To note about this clonotype: At one end, the junction sequence differs from germline, possibly due to a read error. The rearrangement uses TRBV6-1 and TRBJ2-7; the D gene is possibly TRBD2 (6 bases). CDR1 and CDR2 from the germline V gene are MNHNS and SASEGT. The CDR3 runs 17 residues. The CDR3 DNA reads as TGTGCCAGCAGTCGTCAGCGGGTTCAAATCTTCTCCTACGAACAGTACTTC. Protein sequence: CASSRQRVQIFSYEQYF.

A word on this clonotype: Possible read error: a much larger clone is one base away. This chain links TRBV29-1 with TRBJ2-1; tentatively, D is TRBD2 (5 bases). Trimming removed 7 bases from V and 6 bases from J, with 16 bases in between. The CDR3 runs 13 residues. Germline V gives CDR1 SQVTM, CDR2 ANQGSEA. The CDR3: CSGERDRGNEQFF. The CDR3 DNA reads as TGCAGCGGTGAGCGAGACCGGGGCAATGAGCAGTTCTTC.

J is TRBJ1-5 and V is TRBV5-1; the D gene is possibly TRBD1 (5 bases). This CDR3 region has 13 residues. Germline CDR1 and CDR2: SGHRS and YFSETQ. V was shortened by 4 bases and J by 5 bases, with 10 bases between the two germline ends. CDR3 DNA: TGCGCCAGCAGCGGGGGTGGAGATCAGCCCCAGCATTTT. As protein: CASSGGGDQPQHF.

The sample holds one count of this clonotype. V gene TRBV20-1 combines with J gene TRBJ2-3, with 8 bases matching TRBD1. CDR1 and CDR2 (germline): DFQATT, SNEGSKA (reference sequence). The trim removed 0 bases at V and 3 bases at J, leaving 5 bases unmatched. The CDR3 spans 15 residues. Here the CDR3 reads CSARDLDRATDTQYF. The CDR3 bases are TGCAGTGCTAGAGATCTGGACAGGGCGACAGATACGCAGTATTTT.

The rearrangement links TRBV4-2 to TRBJ2-7; D not resolved. CDR3 size: 12 residues. V lost 4 bases and J 7 bases, leaving 11 bases between the germline ends. Germline CDR1 is LGHNA and CDR2 is YNFKEQ. Here the CDR3 reads CASSPTYNEQYF. The DNA of the CDR3 is TGTGCCAGCAGCCCTACCTACAATGAGCAGTACTTC.

The V call is TRBV4-2, the J call TRBJ2-7, with TRBD2 matching 9 bases. Germline V gene lookup returns CDR1 LGHNA and CDR2 YNFKEQ. The ends lost 1 base at V and 0 bases at J; junction bases unmatched: 4. This CDR3 has 16 amino acids. The CDR3 DNA sequence: TGTGCCAGCAGCCAAGGACCGGGACTAGCCTCCTACGAGCAGTACTTC. Encoded protein: CASSQGPGLASYEQYF.

This sequence joins TRBV6-5 and TRBJ2-5; D ambiguous. Germline lookup yields CDR1 MNHEY and CDR2 SVGAGI. Trimming left V 6 bases short and J 0 bases short, with 17 bases between. CDR3 length equals 16 residues. The CDR3 spells CASSRTHGQDQETQYF. The CDR3 nucleotides read TGTGCCAGCAGCCGAACCCATGGGCAGGACCAAGAGACCCAGTACTTC.

This clonotype was seen only a few times. The chain has TRBV11-3 and TRBJ2-1; D tentatively fits TRBD1 or TRBD2 (5 bases each). The CDR3 extends over 15 amino acids. The V end was cut by 5 bases, the J end by 0 bases, with 11 bases between. From germline, CDR1 is SGHNT and CDR2 YENEEA. The CDR3 spells CASSLGTRSYNEQFF. Written as DNA, the CDR3 is TGTGCCAGCAGCCTGGGGACCCGCTCCTACAATGAGCAGTTCTTC.

The chain's CDR3 is CASSATSGSLNIQYF. The CDR3 nucleotides read TGTGCCAGCAGCGCGACTAGCGGGAGTTTGAACATTCAGTACTTC. The chain carries TRBV5-6 and TRBJ2-4; 12 bases agree with TRBD2. Germline-derived CDR1 and CDR2 are SGHDT and YYEEEE. The CDR3 has 15 amino acids. Trimming cost V 4 bases and J 7 bases; bases outside gene matches: 6.

This clonotype was seen a few times. A single base separates this from a much larger clone, so it may be a read error. The rearrangement joins TRBV5-1 to TRBJ2-5, with 11 bases fitting TRBD2. CDR3 length equals 17 residues. Germline V CDR1 and CDR2: SGHRS, YFSETQ. Losses at the gene ends were 4 bases for V and 11 bases for J; bases not matched to a gene: 19. In DNA, the CDR3 is TGCGCCAGCAGCGAACGGACTAGCGGGCGAGGGGACAATGAGCAGTACTTC. It codes for CASSERTSGRGDNEQYF.

The chain couples TRBV6-6 to TRBJ2-3; D might be TRBD1 (6 bases). CDR3 length: 15 residues. Germline V gene data show CDR1 as MNHNY and CDR2 as SVGAGI (reference sequence). V dropped 2 bases and J dropped 0 bases, with 9 bases sitting between them. CDR3 nucleotide sequence: TGTGCCAGCAGTTACGCAGGGGCCAGCACAGATACGCAGTATTTT. Translation gives CASSYAGASTDTQYF.

The V and J genes are TRBV10-3 and TRBJ2-5; D tentatively fits TRBD1 or TRBD2 (7 bases each). Germline V gives CDR1 ENHRY, CDR2 SYGVKD. V was shortened by 0 bases and J by 5 bases, with 13 bases between the two germline ends. The CDR3 spans 15 residues. CDR3 residues: CAISESNRGGETQYF. CDR3 nucleotides: TGTGCCATCAGTGAGTCAAACAGGGGAGGGGAGACCCAGTACTTC.

Turning to this clonotype: The junction shows a germline mismatch at one end, possibly a read error. The chain is built from TRBV15 and TRBJ2-4, with TRBD1 matching over 7 bases. The last part of the DNA fits TRBJ2-7 better; the J call may be wrong. The CDR3 sequence is 15 residues long. Germline values: CDR1 LNHNV, CDR2 YYDKDF (reference sequence). The CDR3 nucleotides read TGTGCCACCGGCAGAGATCGCGACAGGGCCGACGAGCAGTACTTC. This sequence encodes CATGRDRDRADEQYF.

V gene TRBV12-3 or TRBV12-4 combines with J gene TRBJ2-1; 10 bases align to TRBD2. The V gene end was trimmed by 6 bases and the J gene end by 4 bases; junction bases not matched to a gene: 24. There are 21 residues in the CDR3. The CDR3 here is CASRNAGGLKVSGRRYNEQFF. CDR3 DNA sequence: TGTGCCAGCAGAAATGCAGGGGGCCTGAAGGTTAGCGGGAGGCGTTACAATGAGCAGTTCTTC.

The chain recombines TRBV5-1 with TRBJ1-2; D unresolved. The CDR3 length is 15 residues. Germline assignment: CDR1 SGHRS and CDR2 YFSETQ. V lost 0 bases and J 5 bases, leaving 14 bases between the germline ends. This CDR3 reads CASSLAGEREYGYTF. The CDR3 DNA follows: TGCGCCAGCAGCTTGGCCGGGGAGAGAGAGTATGGCTACACCTTC.

This clonotype was found once. In DNA form, the CDR3 reads TGTGCCAGCAGCTCGCCGGACAGGAATGAGCAGTTCTTC. Translated: CASSSPDRNEQFF. The V call is TRBV11-2, the J call TRBJ2-1, with 7 bases matching TRBD1. The CDR3 is 13 amino acids. Trimming cost V 4 bases and J 7 bases; bases outside gene matches: 4. Germline loops: CDR1 SGHAT, CDR2 FQNNGV.

J is TRBJ2-6 and V is TRBV5-6; D remains ambiguous. V lost 2 bases to trimming and J lost 4 bases, with 13 bases between them. The CDR3 is 16 residues long. Looked up from germline, CDR1 is SGHDT and CDR2 is YYEEEE. CDR3 in DNA: TGTGCCAGCAGCTTCCAGTCCGCCTGGGGGGCCAACGTCCTGACTTTC. Translated, it gives CASSFQSAWGANVLTF. Variable domain in full (rest from reference TRBV5-6 and TRBJ2-6): DAGVTQSPTHLIKTRGQQVTLRCSPKSGHDTVSWYQQALGQGPQFIFQYYEEEERQRGNFPDRFSGHQFPNYSSELNVNALLLGDSALYLCASSFQSAWGANVLTFGAGSRLTVL.